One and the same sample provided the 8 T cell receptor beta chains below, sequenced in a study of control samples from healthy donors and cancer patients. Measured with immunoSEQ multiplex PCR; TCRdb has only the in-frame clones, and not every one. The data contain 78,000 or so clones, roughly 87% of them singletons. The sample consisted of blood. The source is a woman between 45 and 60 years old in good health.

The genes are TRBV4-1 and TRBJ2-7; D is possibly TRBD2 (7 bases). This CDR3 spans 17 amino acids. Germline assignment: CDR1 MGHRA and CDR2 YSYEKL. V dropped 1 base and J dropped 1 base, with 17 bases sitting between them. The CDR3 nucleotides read TGCGCCAGCAGCCAAGTGTTGCGGGGGCATCGATCCTACGAGCAGTACTTC. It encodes CASSQVLRGHRSYEQYF.

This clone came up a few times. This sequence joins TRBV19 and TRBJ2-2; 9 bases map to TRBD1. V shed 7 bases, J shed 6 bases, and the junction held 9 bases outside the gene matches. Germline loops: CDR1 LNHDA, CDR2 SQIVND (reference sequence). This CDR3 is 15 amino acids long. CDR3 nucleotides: TGTGCCAGTAACCTAGGACAGGGGTTAGCCGGGGAGCTGTTTTTT. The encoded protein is CASNLGQGLAGELFF.

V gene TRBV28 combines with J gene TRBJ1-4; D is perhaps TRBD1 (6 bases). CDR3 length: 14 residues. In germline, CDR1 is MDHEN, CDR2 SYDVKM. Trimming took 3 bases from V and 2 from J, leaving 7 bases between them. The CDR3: CASSFTGTNEKLFF. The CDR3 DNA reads TGTGCCAGCAGTTTCACAGGGACTAATGAAAAACTGTTTTTT.

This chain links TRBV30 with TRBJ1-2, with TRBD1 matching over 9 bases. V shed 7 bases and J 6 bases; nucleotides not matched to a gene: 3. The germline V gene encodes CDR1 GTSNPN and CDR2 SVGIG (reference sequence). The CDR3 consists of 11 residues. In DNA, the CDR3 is TGTGCCTCGGACAGGGGCAATGGCTACACCTTC. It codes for CASDRGNGYTF.

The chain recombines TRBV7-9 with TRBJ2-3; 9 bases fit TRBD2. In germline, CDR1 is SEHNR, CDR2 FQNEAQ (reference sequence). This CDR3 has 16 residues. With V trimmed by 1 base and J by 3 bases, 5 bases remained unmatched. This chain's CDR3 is CASSLELAGFTDTQYF. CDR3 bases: TGTGCCAGCAGCTTAGAACTAGCGGGTTTTACAGATACGCAGTATTTT.

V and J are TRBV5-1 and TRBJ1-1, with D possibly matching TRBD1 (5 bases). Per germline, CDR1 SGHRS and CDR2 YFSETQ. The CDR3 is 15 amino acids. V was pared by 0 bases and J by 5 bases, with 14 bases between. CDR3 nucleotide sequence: TGCGCCAGCAGCTTGGTGAGGCAGGGAAAGACTGAAGCTTTCTTT. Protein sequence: CASSLVRQGKTEAFF.

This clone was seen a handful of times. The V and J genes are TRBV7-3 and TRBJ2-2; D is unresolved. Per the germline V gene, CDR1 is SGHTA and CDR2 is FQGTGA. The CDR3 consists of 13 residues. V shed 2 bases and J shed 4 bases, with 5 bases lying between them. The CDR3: CASSLQATGELFF. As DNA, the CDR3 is TGTGCCAGCAGCTTACAGGCCACCGGGGAGCTGTTTTTT.

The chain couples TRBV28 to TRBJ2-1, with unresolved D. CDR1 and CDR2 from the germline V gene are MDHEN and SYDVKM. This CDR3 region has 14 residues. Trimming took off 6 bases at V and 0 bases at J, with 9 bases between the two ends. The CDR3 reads CASREIPSYNEQFF. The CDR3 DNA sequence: TGTGCCAGCAGGGAAATACCCTCCTACAATGAGCAGTTCTTC.